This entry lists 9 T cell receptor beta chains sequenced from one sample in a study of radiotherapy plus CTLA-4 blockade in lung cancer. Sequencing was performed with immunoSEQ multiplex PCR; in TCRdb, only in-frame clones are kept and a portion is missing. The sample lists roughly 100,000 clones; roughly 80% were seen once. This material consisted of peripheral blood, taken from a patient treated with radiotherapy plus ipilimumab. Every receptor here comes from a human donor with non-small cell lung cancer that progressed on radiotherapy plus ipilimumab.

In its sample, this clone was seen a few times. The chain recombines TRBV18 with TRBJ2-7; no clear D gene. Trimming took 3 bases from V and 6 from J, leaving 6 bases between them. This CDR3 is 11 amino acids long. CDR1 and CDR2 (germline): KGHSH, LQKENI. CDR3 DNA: TGTGCCAGCTCACCGGAAGGCGAGCAGTACTTC. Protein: CASSPEGEQYF.

CDR3 nucleotides: TGTGCCAGCAGTTTATCGCTGGGACTACCCCGTGGGGAGCAGTTCTTC. Translation: CASSLSLGLPRGEQFF. The chain employs TRBV27 and TRBJ2-1; 7 nucleotides match TRBD2. Germline CDR1 is MNHEY and CDR2 is SMNVEV (reference sequence). This CDR3 spans 16 amino acids. The ends lost 0 bases at V and 10 bases at J; junction bases unmatched: 12.

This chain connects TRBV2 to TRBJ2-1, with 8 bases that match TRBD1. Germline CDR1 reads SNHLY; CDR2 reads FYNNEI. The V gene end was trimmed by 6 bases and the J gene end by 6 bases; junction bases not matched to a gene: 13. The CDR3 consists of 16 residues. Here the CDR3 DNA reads TGTGCCAGCAGGAGGTCGCGGACAGGGAGAGGCAATGAGCAGTTCTTC. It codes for CASRRSRTGRGNEQFF.

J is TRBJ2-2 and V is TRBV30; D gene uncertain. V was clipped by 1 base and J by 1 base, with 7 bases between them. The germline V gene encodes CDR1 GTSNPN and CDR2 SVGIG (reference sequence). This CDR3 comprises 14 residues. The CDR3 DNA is TGTGCCTGGAGTGGGCAGAGGAACACCGGGGAGCTGTTTTTT. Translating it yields CAWSGQRNTGELFF.

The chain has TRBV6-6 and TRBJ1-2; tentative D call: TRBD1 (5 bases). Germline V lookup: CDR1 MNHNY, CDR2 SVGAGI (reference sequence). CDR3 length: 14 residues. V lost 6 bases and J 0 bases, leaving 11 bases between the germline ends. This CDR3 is CASRDSTANYGYTF. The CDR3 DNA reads TGTGCCAGCAGGGATTCGACAGCTAACTATGGCTACACCTTC.

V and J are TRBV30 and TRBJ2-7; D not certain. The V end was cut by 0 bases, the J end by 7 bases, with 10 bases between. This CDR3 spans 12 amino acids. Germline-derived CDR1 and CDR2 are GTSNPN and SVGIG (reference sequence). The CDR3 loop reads CAWSVTVSEQYV. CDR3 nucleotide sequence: TGTGCCTGGAGTGTAACGGTTAGTGAGCAGTACGTC.

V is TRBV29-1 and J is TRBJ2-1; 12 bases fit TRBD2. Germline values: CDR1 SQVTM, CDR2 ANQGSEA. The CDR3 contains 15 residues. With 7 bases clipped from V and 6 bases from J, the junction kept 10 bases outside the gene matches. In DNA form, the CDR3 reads TGCAGCGCCGGGACTAGCGGGTTCTCCGGCAATGAGCAGTTCTTC. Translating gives CSAGTSGFSGNEQFF.

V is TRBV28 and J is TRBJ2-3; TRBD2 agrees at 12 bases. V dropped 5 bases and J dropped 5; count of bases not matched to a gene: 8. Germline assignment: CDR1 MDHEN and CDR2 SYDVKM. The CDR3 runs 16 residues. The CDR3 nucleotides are TGTGCCAGCAGTCCCCCCCGACTAGCGGGAGTAGATACGCAGTATTTT. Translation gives CASSPPRLAGVDTQYF.

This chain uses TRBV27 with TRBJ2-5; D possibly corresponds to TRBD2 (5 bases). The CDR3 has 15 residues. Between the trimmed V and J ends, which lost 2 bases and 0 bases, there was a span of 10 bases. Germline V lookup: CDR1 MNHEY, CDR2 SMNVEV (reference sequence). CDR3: CASSLGRGYQETQYF. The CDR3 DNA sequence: TGTGCCAGCAGTTTAGGTCGAGGGTACCAAGAGACCCAGTACTTC.